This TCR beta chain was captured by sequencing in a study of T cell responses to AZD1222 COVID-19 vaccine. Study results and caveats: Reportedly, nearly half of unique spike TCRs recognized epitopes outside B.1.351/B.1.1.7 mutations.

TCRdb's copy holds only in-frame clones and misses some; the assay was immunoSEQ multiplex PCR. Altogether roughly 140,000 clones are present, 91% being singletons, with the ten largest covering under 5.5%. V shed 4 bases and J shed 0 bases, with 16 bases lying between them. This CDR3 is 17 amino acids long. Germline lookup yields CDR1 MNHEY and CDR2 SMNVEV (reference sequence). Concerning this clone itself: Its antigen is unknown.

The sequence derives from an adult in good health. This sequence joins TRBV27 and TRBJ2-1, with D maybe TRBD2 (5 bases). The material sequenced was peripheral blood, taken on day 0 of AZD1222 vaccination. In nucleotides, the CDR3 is TGTGCCAGCAGTTCCTCGAGGAGCGGAAGCTCCTACAATGAGCAGTTCTTC. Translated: CASSSSRSGSSYNEQFF.